The present TCR beta chain was sequenced within a study of PD-1 blockade in mismatch repair-deficient tumors. Study context: Patients had approximately 11 mismatch repair-deficient cancer types, all previously treated and progressing. Points from the study as a whole: Rapid post-treatment expansion, then contraction, generally preceding radiologic response, marked tumor-resident clones.

Data came from immunoSEQ multiplex PCR; TCRdb stores just in-frame clones and leaves some out. There are roughly 50,000 clones in the sample; roughly 75% occur only once, and around 3.4% lies in the top ten. Trimming took 0 bases from V and 4 from J, leaving 8 bases between them. The CDR3 is 14 amino acids. Germline-derived CDR1 and CDR2 are MGHRA and YSYEKL. Of note for this clone: Its antigen is currently unknown.

All patients were mismatch repair deficient, assessed by either PCR or immunohistochemistry. The sequenced sample was peripheral blood, obtained 4 weeks after starting pembrolizumab. This chain links TRBV4-1 with TRBJ2-3; possibly TRBD1 or TRBD2 for D (5 bases each). The origin of this receptor is an adult with mismatch repair-deficient cancer. CDR3 region: CASSQDRGPDTQYF. The CDR3 DNA reads TGCGCCAGCAGCCAAGATCGGGGACCAGATACGCAGTATTTT.